The sample holds a few counts of the clone carrying this T cell receptor (beta chain). Its antigen is as yet unknown. Patients having uncontrolled infection, another autoimmune disease, pregnancy or lactation were not included. These data belong to a study of T cells in Graves' hyperthyroidism and ophthalmopathy. Study overall: Peripheral blood samples were taken at initial diagnosis, prior to any treatment. Overall study results and limits: A model built on 13 V-J features separated ophthalmopathy from stable hyperthyroidism. Before onset, by a median of around six months, the model predicted ophthalmopathy.

The CDR3 covers 17 residues. After removal of 0 bases from V and 7 bases from J, the junction contained 8 bases not matched to a gene. CDR1 and CDR2 from the germline V gene are LGHDT and YNNKEL (reference sequence). From RNA transcripts, TCR beta CDR3 regions were amplified. In the first-round RT-PCR of the TCR CDR3, the HTBI primer set was used. One entry per CDR3 protein results from TCRdb running MiXCR on the multiplex PCR reads. The repertoire holds about 640,000 distinct CDR3 sequences, 20% to 25% seen once, with 30% to 40% in the top ten. The chain is built from TRBV3-1 and TRBJ2-4, with TRBD2 matching 11 bases. This receptor was obtained from a man aged 25-45 years with Graves' ophthalmopathy. The specimen sequenced was blood. This CDR3 reads CASSQENLAGGRNIQYF. As DNA, the CDR3 is TGTGCCAGCAGCCAAGAGAATCTAGCGGGAGGACGGAACATTCAGTACTTC.